The 32 T cell receptor beta chains presented below share a single source sample, sequenced in a study of blood T cell repertoires in COVID-19 (TCRdb year 2020). Library method: the immunoSEQ multiplex PCR assay. TCRdb re-hosts the immuneACCESS table, in-frame sequences only. Its copies lack some clones; in the studies checked, an unresolved V gene accounts for under half of them, and the cause for the rest is not known. For this sample the table gives about 230,000 clones, of which roughly nine tenths were detected only once. The top ten hold less than 4.5% of the sample. Sequenced: PBMCs or T cells enriched from blood (not recorded which). The receptors come from a woman younger than 45 with acute COVID-19.

This chain joins TRBV13 and TRBJ1-6; D is unresolved. Germline values: CDR1 PRHDT, CDR2 FYEKMQ (reference sequence). Trimming stripped 4 bases from V and 6 bases from J, with 4 bases between. CDR3 length equals 12 residues. CDR3 loop: CASSSVNSPLHF. DNA of the CDR3: TGTGCCAGCAGCTCAGTTAATTCACCCCTCCACTTT.

The V gene is TRBV5-5, the J gene TRBJ2-7; 7 nucleotides align to TRBD2. The CDR3 has 16 residues. V dropped 1 base and J dropped 7; count of bases not matched to a gene: 14. The germline V gene encodes CDR1 SGHKS and CDR2 YYEKEE (reference sequence). The CDR3 loop reads CASSLLRVERGGEQYF. The CDR3 DNA sequence: TGTGCCAGCAGCTTGTTAAGGGTTGAGCGGGGAGGTGAGCAGTACTTC.

This clone came up once. The chain joins TRBV27 to TRBJ1-2, with 10 bases that match TRBD1. V dropped 7 bases and J dropped 5; count of bases not matched to a gene: 4. There are 13 residues in the CDR3. CDR1 and CDR2 (germline): MNHEY, SMNVEV (reference sequence). CDR3 amino acids: CASMTGGGYGYTF. The CDR3 region has the DNA TGTGCCAGCATGACAGGGGGCGGGTATGGCTACACCTTC.

Regarding this clone: Other DNA sequences in this sample translate to the same CDR3. This sequence joins TRBV30 and TRBJ1-5; D possibly corresponds to TRBD1 (6 bases). The V gene's germline CDR1 is GTSNPN and CDR2 SVGIG (reference sequence). V lost 0 bases and J 7 bases, leaving 13 bases between the germline ends. CDR3 size: 14 residues. Here the CDR3 reads CAWSVQGGGQPQHF. CDR3 nucleotide sequence: TGTGCCTGGAGTGTACAAGGGGGTGGCCAGCCCCAGCATTTT.

This chain links TRBV28 with TRBJ2-7, with a possible D match to TRBD2 (5 bases). CDR1 is MDHEN, CDR2 SYDVKM, per germline. This CDR3 region has 12 residues. V lost 3 bases and J 7 bases, leaving 10 bases between the germline ends. The CDR3 spells CASSFAPGEQYF. For the CDR3, the DNA is TGTGCCAGCAGTTTTGCGCCGGGGGAGCAGTACTTC.

V gene TRBV7-2 combines with J gene TRBJ1-1, with D possibly matching TRBD1 (6 bases). The CDR3 sequence is 15 residues long. Trimming removed 1 base at V and 4 bases at J, with 13 bases between. The germline V gene has CDR1 SGHTA and CDR2 FQGNSA. The DNA for the CDR3 is TGTGCCAGCAGCTTAGGGGCAGGGGTCCCCACTGAAGCTTTCTTT. This codes for CASSLGAGVPTEAFF.

V usage is TRBV19 and J usage is TRBJ1-6; D not certain. Germline V lookup: CDR1 LNHDA, CDR2 SQIVND (reference sequence). V shed 4 bases and J shed 7 bases, with 17 bases lying between them. There are 16 residues in the CDR3. The CDR3 nucleotides read TGTGCCAGTAGTACCGCCTATGGGCAAAGAAATTCACCCCTCCACTTT. It encodes CASSTAYGQRNSPLHF.

This clone is a singleton in its sample. V gene TRBV29-1 combines with J gene TRBJ1-5; 8 nucleotides align to TRBD1. The ends lost 7 bases at V and 7 bases at J; junction bases unmatched: 9. CDR3 size: 13 residues. From germline, CDR1 is SQVTM and CDR2 ANQGSEA. The CDR3 region has the DNA TGCAGCGCTAAGGACAGGGTGGGGCAGCCCCAGCATTTT. Its translation is CSAKDRVGQPQHF.

The chain has TRBV6-5 and TRBJ1-5, with D uncertain. Germline CDR1 is MNHEY and CDR2 is SVGAGI. The V gene lost 2 bases and the J gene lost 9 bases, with 14 bases spanning the gap. The CDR3 has 14 residues. The CDR3 loop reads CASSYGRGGGPQHF. CDR3 coding DNA: TGTGCCAGCAGTTACGGGCGGGGAGGCGGGCCCCAGCATTTT.

This clone was seen just once. In DNA, the CDR3 is TGTGCCAGCAGTATTGCGGGTAGCGGATTAGTAGAGACCCAGTACTTC. Protein product: CASSIAGSGLVETQYF. The chain has TRBV6-2 or TRBV6-3 and TRBJ2-5, with D perhaps TRBD2 (6 bases). Germline CDR1 MNHEY, CDR2 SVGEGT. This CDR3 region has 16 residues. Trimming stripped 5 bases from V and 4 bases from J, with 20 bases between.

The chain employs TRBV23-1 and TRBJ1-5; D might be TRBD1 (5 bases). TRBV23-1 is an ORF, and what it does is uncertain. V lost 3 bases to trimming and J lost 3 bases, with 15 bases between them. CDR3 length equals 16 residues. CDR3 nucleotide sequence: TGCGCCAGCAGTCATCTCCCGGGACTACCCAATCAGCCCCAGCATTTT. As protein: CASSHLPGLPNQPQHF.

The gene calls are TRBV27 and TRBJ2-7; weak D call: TRBD1 (6 bases). Trimming took off 6 bases at V and 1 base at J, with 10 bases between the two ends. Germline CDR1 reads MNHEY; CDR2 reads SMNVEV (reference sequence). CDR3 size: 13 residues. Here the CDR3 reads CASRLTGSYEQYF. CDR3 bases: TGTGCCAGCAGACTGACAGGTTCCTACGAGCAGTACTTC.

This chain links TRBV7-8 with TRBJ1-1, with 8 bases fitting TRBD1. The CDR3 length is 14 residues. Losses at the gene ends were 4 bases for V and 6 bases for J; bases not matched to a gene: 7. Looked up from germline, CDR1 is SGHVS and CDR2 is FQNEAQ. The chain's CDR3 is CASSSRTGSSEAFF. The CDR3 region has the DNA TGTGCCAGCAGCTCCCGGACAGGGAGCTCTGAAGCTTTCTTT. Drawing the rest from reference TRBV7-8 and TRBJ1-1, the complete variable domain is GAGVSQSPRYKVAKRGQDVALRCDPISGHVSLFWYQQALGQGPEFLTYFQNEAQLDKSGLPSDRFFAERPEGSVSTLKIQRTQQEDSAVYLCASSSRTGSSEAFFGQGTRLTVV.

This chain uses TRBV6-2 or TRBV6-3 with TRBJ1-5, with D uncertain. The V end lost 0 bases, the J end lost 3 bases, and 9 bases lay between the germline ends. This CDR3 region has 15 residues. Germline V gives CDR1 MNHEY, CDR2 SVGEGT. CDR3: CASSYSSQFNQPQHF. The CDR3 DNA reads as TGTGCCAGCAGTTACTCTTCCCAGTTCAATCAGCCCCAGCATTTT.

This chain uses TRBV20-1 with TRBJ1-2; 8 bases are a match to TRBD1. V was clipped by 3 bases and J by 5 bases; unmatched bases: 8. Germline V gene data show CDR1 as DFQATT and CDR2 as SNEGSKA (reference sequence). CDR3 length: 14 amino acids. In DNA, the CDR3 is TGCAGTGCTAGTTCTCCCGGGACAGGTTATGGCTACACCTTC. Translation: CSASSPGTGYGYTF.

CDR3: CASSQDRAGGSYGYTF. Here the CDR3 DNA reads TGCGCCAGCAGCCAAGATCGGGCAGGGGGATCCTATGGCTACACCTTC. The V call is TRBV4-1, the J call TRBJ1-2; 7 bases agree with TRBD1. Trimming cost V 0 bases and J 4 bases; bases outside gene matches: 8. Germline values: CDR1 MGHRA, CDR2 YSYEKL. The CDR3 length is 16 residues.

The rearrangement uses TRBV30 and TRBJ1-6; D is unresolved. Trimming removed 0 bases at V and 9 bases at J, with 12 bases between. The CDR3 runs to 14 residues. The V gene's germline CDR1 is GTSNPN and CDR2 SVGIG (reference sequence). This chain's CDR3 is CAWSVLNSGSPLHF. The DNA for the CDR3 is TGTGCCTGGAGTGTATTAAATAGCGGTTCACCCCTCCACTTT.

The chain is built from TRBV19 and TRBJ2-3; 7 bases are a match to TRBD2. V lost 3 bases to trimming and J lost 0 bases; unmatched junction nucleotides: 9. Germline V gene data show CDR1 as LNHDA and CDR2 as SQIVND (reference sequence). CDR3 length equals 17 residues. DNA of the CDR3: TGTGCCAGTAGTATTCGTGGGCTAGCGGCTAGCACAGATACGCAGTATTTT. It encodes CASSIRGLAASTDTQYF.

The chain is built from TRBV19 and TRBJ1-6; the match to TRBD1 covers 8 bases. The CDR3 is 15 amino acids. CDR1 and CDR2 (germline): LNHDA, SQIVND (reference sequence). With 1 base clipped from V and 9 bases from J, the junction kept 5 bases outside the gene matches. As DNA, the CDR3 is TGTGCCAGTAGTATAGTGGCAGGGGGCGCTTCACCCCTCCACTTT. This encodes CASSIVAGGASPLHF.

The rearrangement uses TRBV19 and TRBJ2-7; possibly TRBD2 for D (6 bases). The CDR3 contains 13 residues. V was shortened by 7 bases and J by 7 bases, with 17 bases between the two germline ends. CDR1 and CDR2 from the germline V gene are LNHDA and SQIVND (reference sequence). CDR3 nucleotides: TGTGCCAGTACGACTAGTCCCGCCGGGGAGCAGTACTTC. This encodes CASTTSPAGEQYF.

This chain links TRBV11-3 with TRBJ2-1, with D perhaps TRBD2 (6 bases). Per germline, CDR1 SGHNT and CDR2 YENEEA. CDR3 length: 15 amino acids. Trimming took 1 base from V and 6 from J, leaving 13 bases between them. This CDR3 reads CASSLGGGAANEQFF. The CDR3 DNA reads TGTGCCAGCAGCTTAGGGGGCGGGGCAGCCAATGAGCAGTTCTTC.

Here the CDR3 reads CASSFTDGSNEKLFF. In DNA, the CDR3 is TGTGCCAGCAGTTTTACAGACGGAAGTAATGAAAAACTGTTTTTT. The V call is TRBV28, the J call TRBJ1-4, with D hard to call. Germline-derived CDR1 and CDR2 are MDHEN and SYDVKM. This CDR3 is 15 amino acids long. V lost 3 bases and J 4 bases, leaving 12 bases between the germline ends.

The J gene is TRBJ2-1, the V gene TRBV10-1, with 10 bases lining up with TRBD2. This CDR3 has 15 amino acids. Losses at the gene ends were 3 bases for V and 4 bases for J; bases not matched to a gene: 3. Germline CDR1 is WNHNN and CDR2 is SYGVQD (reference sequence). The CDR3 nucleotides are TGCGCCAGCAGTGAAAGCGGGGGGGGTTACAATGAGCAGTTCTTC. It encodes CASSESGGGYNEQFF.

The chain couples TRBV7-8 to TRBJ1-1; D is unclear. The germline V gene encodes CDR1 SGHVS and CDR2 FQNEAQ. CDR3 size: 13 residues. Trimming took 0 bases from V and 5 from J, leaving 7 bases between them. The CDR3 loop reads CASSLAPQTEAFF. CDR3 in DNA: TGTGCCAGCAGCTTAGCCCCCCAGACTGAAGCTTTCTTT.

J is TRBJ2-7 and V is TRBV25-1; 9 bases match TRBD1. Per the germline V gene, CDR1 is MGHDK and CDR2 is SYGVNS. This CDR3 has 17 residues. V lost 2 bases, J lost 6 bases, and 14 bases stayed unmatched. CDR3 coding DNA: TGTGCCAGCAGTGAAATGCTGGACAGGGGCGCCCCTCGCGAGCAGTACTTC. Encoded protein: CASSEMLDRGAPREQYF.

The chain employs TRBV2 and TRBJ2-7; tentative D call: TRBD1 (7 bases). Trimming stripped 5 bases from V and 5 bases from J, with 16 bases between. Germline lookup yields CDR1 SNHLY and CDR2 FYNNEI. CDR3 length: 14 residues. The CDR3 DNA sequence: TGTGCCAGCAGTTTCGACAGGGTAGCGGACGAGCAGTACTTC. Its protein is CASSFDRVADEQYF.

The chain couples TRBV19 to TRBJ1-1; D is unclear. Deletions cut 9 bases from V and 1 base from J, with 12 bases between. CDR3 size: 13 residues. Germline lookup yields CDR1 LNHDA and CDR2 SQIVND (reference sequence). The CDR3 sequence: CASQRPGNTEAFF. DNA for the CDR3: TGTGCCAGCCAAAGGCCGGGGAACACTGAAGCTTTCTTT.

The chain carries TRBV19 and TRBJ2-2, with D possibly being TRBD1 (6 bases). V was cut by 6 bases and J by 10 bases, with 9 bases left in between. CDR1 LNHDA and CDR2 SQIVND come from the germline V gene (reference sequence). This CDR3 has 11 residues. The chain's CDR3 is CASSGQMELFF. DNA for the CDR3: TGTGCCAGTAGCGGACAGATGGAGCTGTTTTTT. The variable domain in full, completed from reference TRBV19 and TRBJ2-2, reads DGGITQSPKYLFRKEGQNVTLSCEQNLNHDAMYWYRQDPGQGLRLIYYSQIVNDFQKGDIAEGYSVSREKKESFPLTVTSAQKNPTAFYLCASSGQMELFFGEGSRLTVL.

CDR3 bases: TGTGCCAGCAGCGCTTACAGGGGGAAGGATTCACCCCTCCACTTT. Its translation is CASSAYRGKDSPLHF. The chain uses TRBV9 and TRBJ1-6, with 8 positions matching TRBD1. The germline V gene has CDR1 SGDLS and CDR2 YYNGEE. Trimming took 3 bases from V and 8 from J; bases not matched to a gene: 7. The CDR3 consists of 15 residues.

The chain recombines TRBV9 with TRBJ2-3, with D hard to call. There are 16 residues in the CDR3. Germline-derived CDR1 and CDR2 are SGDLS and YYNGEE. Trimming pared 0 bases from V and 0 bases from J, leaving 11 bases between. The CDR3 loop is CASSVGYARSTDTQYF. The CDR3 DNA reads as TGTGCCAGCAGCGTAGGATACGCTAGAAGCACAGATACGCAGTATTTT.

The chain couples TRBV7-9 to TRBJ1-5; weak D call: TRBD1 (5 bases). Trimming shortened V by 4 bases and J by 6 bases, and 16 bases separated the two germline ends. Germline assignment: CDR1 SEHNR and CDR2 FQNEAQ (reference sequence). The CDR3 is 15 residues long. The CDR3 DNA is TGTGCCAGCAGCTCCGGCCCAGGGAAAGGTCAGCCCCAGCATTTT. This gives the protein CASSSGPGKGQPQHF.

The CDR3 bases are TGTGCCAGCAGTTTGAGGGGGGGAGCCCATACTGAAGCTTTCTTT. Its translation is CASSLRGGAHTEAFF. The chain couples TRBV27 to TRBJ1-1; the D gene is possibly TRBD1 (6 bases). This CDR3 spans 15 amino acids. V shed 3 bases and J shed 5 bases, with 16 bases lying between them. Germline CDR1 MNHEY, CDR2 SMNVEV (reference sequence).